The source of this T cell receptor (beta chain) is a study of blood T cell repertoires in COVID-19. Overall study context: There were acute and convalescent COVID-19 samples, and they came from the United States, Italy and Spain. The analysed material was cDNA or gDNA that came from T cells, B-cell-depleted T cells, or PBMCs.

Under the authors' procedure: Amplification of reference gene primers provided the estimated nucleated cell counts. Data came from immunoSEQ multiplex PCR; TCRdb stores just in-frame clones and leaves some out. V, J and clone size were drawn from that table, and D and trimming were deduced from the DNA. This table holds a few hundred thousand clones, roughly 85% found once. The V and J ends lost 0 bases and 4 bases respectively, with 14 bases between them. This CDR3 spans 16 amino acids. Germline V gives CDR1 MNHNS, CDR2 SASEGT. Sequencing input: peripheral blood. The chain uses TRBV6-1 and TRBJ2-3; perhaps TRBD2 as D (5 bases). The clonotype originates from a woman in her late teens or twenties with acute or convalescent COVID-19. DNA of the CDR3: TGTGCCAGCAGTGAAGCGCTTGGGAGCCGGGCAGATACGCAGTATTTT. This gives the protein CASSEALGSRADTQYF.